This T cell receptor (beta chain) was identified in a study of cytomegalovirus exposure and HLA in healthy donors. In this sample, this clone turned up a few times. The PCR ran on 60 Vbeta and 13 Jbeta primers. The protocol was immunoSEQ multiplex PCR, while the TCRdb copy is restricted to in-frame clones and leaves out a portion. Of roughly 100,000 clones listed, roughly 76% were seen once; the top ten hold around 6.4%. Germline V gene lookup returns CDR1 SNHLY and CDR2 FYNNEI. The CDR3 runs to 13 residues. V was cut by 6 bases and J by 5 bases, with 11 bases left in between. The sequencing sample was made of PBMCs. The receptor was derived from a woman aged 45-59 years in good health and CMV-seropositive. The rearrangement joins TRBV2 to TRBJ1-5; no clear D. The CDR3 coding sequence is TGTGCCAGCAGCCCTGAGGGCGATCAGCCCCAGCATTTT. It is translated as CASSPEGDQPQHF.